This is a list of T cell receptor beta chains from one sample in a study of cytomegalovirus exposure and HLA in healthy donors. Using immunoSEQ multiplex PCR, the repertoire was profiled, and TCRdb retains in-frame clones only, with some absent. The repertoire holds 140,000 or so clones, with around 75% as singletons. Material for sequencing was PBMCs. The receptors here all came from a man aged 55-75 years in good health and CMV-seronegative. CDR3s include the opening cysteine and the closing phenylalanine or tryptophan. A D gene is named only where the DNA matches it firmly. Where a row states a size, it is once, few, many or the class of an expanded clone; other rows omit it.

>-|TRBV25-1|TRBJ2-1|few|15
TGTGCCAGCAGTGAACACAGCGGTGGCTACAATGAGCAGTTCTTC
CASSEHSGGYNEQFF
>TRBD1|TRBV28|TRBJ1-5|-|17
TGTGCCAGCAGTTCACCTGGACAGGTTGGGGGCAATCAGCCCCAGCATTTT
CASSSPGQVGGNQPQHF
>TRBD1|TRBV27|TRBJ2-7|-|15
TGTGCCAGCAGTCGATCGAGGACAGGAGCGTACGAGCAGTACTTC
CASSRSRTGAYEQYF
>-|TRBV11-2|TRBJ1-3|-|12
TGTGCCAGCAGCCCAAACAGAAACACCATATATTTT
CASSPNRNTIYF
>-|TRBV6-6|TRBJ2-7|-|13
TGTGCCAGCAGTTCGGGAGCGGACTACGAGCAGTACTTC
CASSSGADYEQYF
>TRBD1|TRBV16|TRBJ2-3|-|15
TGTGCCAGCAGCCTAGGACAGGGCCCCACAGATACGCGGTATTTT
CASSLGQGPTDTRYF
>-|TRBV25-1|TRBJ1-2|few|14
TGTGCCAGCAGACAAACAGGGAGCGGCAAAGGCTACACCTTC
CASRQTGSGKGYTF
>-|TRBV30|TRBJ1-1|-|13
TGTGCCTGGAGTGTAGACTTGAACACTGAAGCTTTCTTT
CAWSVDLNTEAFF
>TRBD1|TRBV19|TRBJ1-2|-|11
TGTGCCTTCCAGGGGGCGTGTGGCTACACCTTC
CAFQGACGYTF
>-|TRBV7-8|TRBJ2-1|-|15
TGTGCCAGCAGCCTTGAGTCCTCTTCCTACAATGAGCAGTTCTTC
CASSLESSSYNEQFF
>-|TRBV27|TRBJ2-2|few|16
TGTGCCAGCAGTTTTGGGACGGGGGAGAACACCGGGGAGCTGTTTTTT
CASSFGTGENTGELFF
>TRBD1|TRBV7-2|TRBJ2-7|-|15
TGTGCCAGCAGCTTGACAGGGTCAAGCTCCTACGAGCAGTACTTC
CASSLTGSSSYEQYF
>-|TRBV7-3|TRBJ2-3|-|15
TGTGCCAGCAGCCCCGACCGGGTCAGCACAGATACGCAGTATTTT
CASSPDRVSTDTQYF
>TRBD1|TRBV6-5|TRBJ1-6|-|14
TGTGCCAGCAGTCAGGACAGGGTTTCTTCACCCCTCCACTTT
CASSQDRVSSPLHF
>TRBD2|TRBV9|TRBJ2-2|once|17
TGTGCCGGCAGCGTAGACGGGACTAGCGGGCAAGGCGGGGAGCTGTTTTTT
CAGSVDGTSGQGGELFF
>-|TRBV6-5|TRBJ1-1|-|13
TGTGCCAGCAGCTCGGGTCCAAACACTGAAGCTTTCTTT
CASSSGPNTEAFF
>-|TRBV5-1|TRBJ1-4|-|14
TGCGCCAGCAGCTTTCCGGGGGATAATGAAAAACTGTTTTTT
CASSFPGDNEKLFF
>TRBD2|TRBV5-1|TRBJ2-5|-|19
TGCGCCAGCAGCGTTGGACAGGGAGGCAATAGCGGGAGGCAAGAGACCCAGTACTTC
CASSVGQGGNSGRQETQYF
>TRBD1|TRBV5-4|TRBJ1-2|-|15
TGTGCCAGCAGCCGCCTCAAGACAGGGGGCGGAGGCTACACCTTC
CASSRLKTGGGGYTF
>-|TRBV6-1|TRBJ2-2|-|14
TGTGCCAGCAGCGAATACTCGAACACCGGGGAGCTGTTTTTT
CASSEYSNTGELFF
>TRBD2|TRBV6-1|TRBJ2-7|few|16
TGTGCCAGCAGTGCCCTAGCGGGACCGTTCTCCTACGAGCAGTACTTC
CASSALAGPFSYEQYF
>-|TRBV7-9|TRBJ2-1|few|15
TGTGCCAGCAGCTTAGCGATCAGCTCCTACAATGAGCAGTTCTTC
CASSLAISSYNEQFF
>TRBD2|TRBV7-9|TRBJ2-1|-|15
TGTGCCAGCAGCGGACTAGTCAGCTCCTACAATGAGCAGTTCTTC
CASSGLVSSYNEQFF
>-|TRBV14|TRBJ2-1|few|14
TGTGCCAGCAGTTGGGCTCCCAGGGGGGATGAGCAGTTCTTC
CASSWAPRGDEQFF
>-|TRBV5-4|TRBJ1-1|-|14
TGTGCCAGCAGCTTGGTCGGAGGGTCCACTGAAGCTTTCTTT
CASSLVGGSTEAFF